The 26 T cell receptor beta chains in this list originate from one sample, sequenced in a study of cytomegalovirus exposure and HLA in healthy donors. PCR used 60 Vbeta primers and 13 Jbeta primers. The assay was immunoSEQ multiplex PCR, and TCRdb's table has in-frame clones only and misses some. The sample lists approximately 120,000 clones, 76% seen once, with more than 6% in the top ten. Sequenced: PBMCs. These receptors were collected from a woman aged 45 to 65 in good health and CMV-seropositive.

The sample holds a few counts of this clone. The chain employs TRBV10-3 and TRBJ1-1; D may be TRBD1 (5 bases). The germline CDR1 and CDR2 sequences are ENHRY and SYGVKD. This CDR3 region has 13 residues. Deletions cut 6 bases from V and 1 base from J, with 9 bases between. The CDR3 DNA follows: TGTGCCATCAGAAGGGGCCAGAACACTGAAGCTTTCTTT. Translating it yields CAIRRGQNTEAFF.

The CDR3 bases are TGTGCCAGCAGTAGACAAAGCAATCAGCCCCAGCATTTT. This codes for CASSRQSNQPQHF. The chain combines TRBV6-1 with TRBJ1-5; D not resolved. The CDR3 is 13 amino acids. CDR1 and CDR2 from the germline V gene are MNHNS and SASEGT. V lost 5 bases to trimming and J lost 1 base, with 6 bases between them.

The V gene is TRBV27, the J gene TRBJ1-1, with D unresolved. V was trimmed by 2 bases and J by 4 bases, leaving 8 bases between them. CDR1 is MNHEY and CDR2 is SMNVEV in the germline V gene (reference sequence). CDR3 length: 13 residues. The CDR3 here is CASSLTSRTEAFF. CDR3 in DNA: TGTGCCAGCAGTTTAACGAGCCGCACTGAAGCTTTCTTT.

There are a few counts of this clone. The genes are TRBV27 and TRBJ2-1, with a weak D call TRBD2 (5 bases). Trimming left V 7 bases short and J 3 bases short, with 7 bases between. CDR3 length: 12 amino acids. The V gene's germline CDR1 is MNHEY and CDR2 SMNVEV (reference sequence). Here the CDR3 reads CASTTNYNEQFF. The CDR3, as DNA: TGTGCCAGCACGACTAACTACAATGAGCAGTTCTTC.

This clone was observed a handful of times. V and J are TRBV7-2 and TRBJ2-7, with D possibly being TRBD2 (5 bases). Looked up from germline, CDR1 is SGHTA and CDR2 is FQGNSA. The length of the CDR3 is 13 residues. V shed 2 bases and J shed 4 bases, with 9 bases lying between them. The CDR3, as DNA: TGTGCCAGCAGCTTACTGGGCGGGTACGAGCAGTACTTC. Translated: CASSLLGGYEQYF.

The chain recombines TRBV11-3 with TRBJ2-7; tentative D call: TRBD1 (6 bases). V was trimmed by 5 bases and J by 3 bases, leaving 11 bases between them. Germline CDR1 SGHNT, CDR2 YENEEA. The CDR3 is made up of 13 amino acids. The CDR3, as DNA: TGTGCCAGCAGCCTGGGGGCCCACTACGAGCAGTACTTC. This codes for CASSLGAHYEQYF.

This chain joins TRBV7-9 and TRBJ2-7; possible D gene TRBD2, 5 bases. With 4 bases removed from V and 6 bases from J, the gap between germline ends came to 13 bases. The germline V gene encodes CDR1 SEHNR and CDR2 FQNEAQ (reference sequence). This CDR3 spans 13 amino acids. CDR3 DNA sequence: TGTGCCAGCAGCTGGACTCCCGCTATCGAGCAGTACTTC. This encodes CASSWTPAIEQYF.

This clone is a singleton in its sample. The chain employs TRBV5-1 and TRBJ2-1; 9 bases map to TRBD2. The germline CDR1 and CDR2 sequences are SGHRS and YFSETQ. Unmatched junction bases numbered 4, after V lost 2 bases and J lost 4 bases. The CDR3 loop spans 15 amino acids. CDR3 loop: CASSLRTSAYNEQFF. The CDR3 nucleotides are TGCGCCAGCAGCTTACGGACTAGCGCTTACAATGAGCAGTTCTTC.

The chain is built from TRBV18 and TRBJ1-2; TRBD1 matches at 8 bases. From germline, CDR1 is KGHSH and CDR2 LQKENI. CDR3 length equals 13 residues. V shed 6 bases and J 2 bases; nucleotides not matched to a gene: 2. The CDR3 protein is CASSGQGNYGYTF. CDR3 DNA sequence: TGTGCCAGCTCCGGACAGGGAAACTATGGCTACACCTTC.

V gene TRBV11-2 combines with J gene TRBJ1-2, with a tentative D call TRBD1 (5 bases). The CDR3 totals 14 residues. V was cut by 1 base and J by 1 base, with 7 bases left in between. Germline V gene data show CDR1 as SGHAT and CDR2 as FQNNGV. CDR3 in DNA: TGTGCCAGCAGCTTAGCGGGGGATAACTATGGCTACACCTTC. This translates into CASSLAGDNYGYTF.

V gene TRBV6-5 combines with J gene TRBJ1-1, with 8 bases lining up with TRBD1. CDR3 size: 15 residues. With 7 bases clipped from V and 5 bases from J, the junction kept 12 bases outside the gene matches. Looked up from germline, CDR1 is MNHEY and CDR2 is SVGAGI. CDR3 sequence reads: CASTRPTGGVTEAFF. As DNA, the CDR3 is TGTGCCAGCACCCGTCCTACAGGGGGAGTGACTGAAGCTTTCTTT.

This chain uses TRBV27 with TRBJ2-3, with TRBD2 matching over 11 bases. The CDR3 consists of 17 residues. CDR1 is MNHEY, CDR2 SMNVEV, per germline (reference sequence). The J segment lost 5 bases and the V segment lost 3 bases, leaving 10 bases of the junction unmatched. Here the CDR3 reads CASSFNTGTSGLDTQYF. The CDR3 nucleotides read TGTGCCAGCAGTTTTAATACCGGGACTAGCGGATTAGATACGCAGTATTTT.

Only one count was recorded for this clone. The CDR3 bases are TGTGCCAGCAGCCCCGCAGGGACAGGGGGACTAGTCTTTGGTACGCAGTATTTT. Its protein product is CASSPAGTGGLVFGTQYF. This chain links TRBV7-9 with TRBJ2-3; 11 bases fit TRBD1. The CDR3 runs 18 residues. Germline V gene sequence: CDR1 SEHNR, CDR2 FQNEAQ (reference sequence). The V segment lost 5 bases and the J segment 8 bases; nucleotides outside the gene matches: 18.

The chain combines TRBV6-1 with TRBJ2-3; D perhaps matches TRBD1 (6 bases). This CDR3 comprises 15 residues. Germline V gene lookup returns CDR1 MNHNS and CDR2 SASEGT. V lost 1 base, J lost 3 bases, and 11 bases lay in between. The CDR3 bases are TGTGCCAGCAGTGAAGGAGGCAGGGGAACAGATACGCAGTATTTT. Amino acid sequence: CASSEGGRGTDTQYF.

The chain links TRBV13 to TRBJ2-7; D may be TRBD1 (5 bases). Looked up from germline, CDR1 is PRHDT and CDR2 is FYEKMQ (reference sequence). CDR3 length equals 13 residues. Trimming took 0 bases from V and 5 from J, leaving 8 bases between them. This CDR3 reads CASSLGGADEQYF. The CDR3 DNA sequence: TGTGCCAGCAGCTTAGGAGGGGCGGACGAGCAGTACTTC. Together with reference TRBV13 and TRBJ2-7, the CDR3 gives the full variable domain: AAGVIQSPRHLIKEKRETATLKCYPIPRHDTVYWYQQGPGQDPQFLISFYEKMQSDKGSIPDRFSAQQFSDYHSELNMSSLELGDSALYFCASSLGGADEQYFGPGTRLTVT.

The CDR3 sequence is CASSTLQRGATDTQYF. The CDR3 DNA reads TGTGCCAGTAGTACCCTCCAGCGGGGGGCCACAGATACGCAGTATTTT. The chain combines TRBV19 with TRBJ2-3, with 9 bases aligning to TRBD2. Germline CDR1 LNHDA, CDR2 SQIVND (reference sequence). Losses at the gene ends were 4 bases for V and 2 bases for J; bases not matched to a gene: 7. The length of the CDR3 is 16 residues.

The V call is TRBV4-1, the J call TRBJ1-2; TRBD1 aligns across 11 bases. This CDR3 comprises 15 residues. With V trimmed by 4 bases and J by 8 bases, 9 bases remained unmatched. The germline CDR1 and CDR2 sequences are MGHRA and YSYEKL. CDR3 amino acids: CASSLPGTGGKGYTF. Here the CDR3 DNA reads TGCGCCAGCAGCCTTCCCGGGACAGGGGGAAAGGGCTACACCTTC.

This chain links TRBV10-3 with TRBJ2-7; 10 bases map to TRBD1. There are 15 residues in the CDR3. V lost 2 bases to trimming and J lost 4 bases; unmatched junction nucleotides: 5. Germline CDR1 reads ENHRY; CDR2 reads SYGVKD. CDR3 bases: TGTGCCATCAGTGAGGGGGACAGGGGTAGATACGAGCAGTACTTC. This gives the protein CAISEGDRGRYEQYF.

The chain combines TRBV7-2 with TRBJ2-2; TRBD2 agrees at 8 bases. The germline V gene has CDR1 SGHTA and CDR2 FQGNSA. V lost 5 bases and J lost 5; bases outside the gene matches: 4. The CDR3 has 14 amino acids. CDR3 bases: TGTGCCAGCAGCCCGGGACTAGTAACCGGGGAGCTGTTTTTT. It codes for CASSPGLVTGELFF. Variable domain in full (rest from reference TRBV7-2 and TRBJ2-2): GAGVSQSPSNKVTEKGKDVELRCDPISGHTALYWYRQSLGQGLEFLIYFQGNSAPDKSGLPSDRFSAERTGGSVSTLTIQRTQQEDSAVYLCASSPGLVTGELFFGEGSRLTVL.

The CDR3 sequence: CATSQLAVLGEQFF. As DNA, the CDR3 is TGTGCCACCAGTCAACTAGCGGTCTTGGGTGAGCAGTTCTTC. V usage is TRBV15 and J usage is TRBJ2-1, with TRBD2 identical over 8 bases. Germline V gives CDR1 LNHNV, CDR2 YYDKDF (reference sequence). The V gene end was trimmed by 6 bases and the J gene end by 9 bases; junction bases not matched to a gene: 10. The CDR3 consists of 14 residues.

The chain is built from TRBV2 and TRBJ2-3; the D gene is possibly TRBD2 (5 bases). This CDR3 is 14 amino acids long. V was clipped by 7 bases and J by 2 bases, with 13 bases between them. The germline V gene encodes CDR1 SNHLY and CDR2 FYNNEI. CDR3 protein: CASIEGTSTDTQYF. The CDR3 coding sequence is TGTGCCAGCATAGAGGGTACCTCCACAGATACGCAGTATTTT.

The chain has TRBV9 and TRBJ1-1; 9 nucleotides line up with TRBD1. Germline values: CDR1 SGDLS, CDR2 YYNGEE. The CDR3 consists of 13 residues. Trimming removed 7 bases from V and 7 bases from J; junction bases left unmatched: 8. CDR3 nucleotide sequence: TGTGCCAGCGAGCAGGGACAGGGAGGTGAAGCTTTCTTT. It yields the protein CASEQGQGGEAFF.

The rearrangement joins TRBV15 to TRBJ2-3; 7 positions agree with TRBD2. Germline loops: CDR1 LNHNV, CDR2 YYDKDF (reference sequence). J lost 4 bases, V lost 0 bases, and 7 bases had no gene match. This CDR3 is built from 16 residues. The CDR3 protein is CATSRETAGVADTQYF. For the CDR3, the DNA is TGTGCCACCAGCAGAGAGACGGCGGGAGTAGCAGATACGCAGTATTTT.

The chain uses TRBV18 and TRBJ2-6; the match to TRBD1 covers 7 bases. The V and J ends lost 3 bases and 1 base, in that order; junction bases with no gene match: 6. This CDR3 spans 17 amino acids. Germline V gene data show CDR1 as KGHSH and CDR2 as LQKENI. CDR3 coding DNA: TGTGCCAGCTCACCCCGGACAGGCCTATCTGGGGCCAACGTCCTGACTTTC. Protein product: CASSPRTGLSGANVLTF.

This rearrangement joins TRBV7-9 to TRBJ1-3; D is ambiguous. The CDR3 runs to 15 residues. V was clipped by 0 bases and J by 0 bases, with 6 bases between them. Germline V gene data show CDR1 as SEHNR and CDR2 as FQNEAQ (reference sequence). CDR3 bases: TGTGCCAGCAGCTTAGCCTTTAACTCTGGAAACACCATATATTTT. Its protein product is CASSLAFNSGNTIYF. The variable domain in full, with the rest retrieved from reference TRBV7-9 and TRBJ1-3, is DTGVSQNPRHKITKRGQNVTFRCDPISEHNRLYWYRQTLGQGPEFLTYFQNEAQLEKSRLLSDRFSAERPKGSFSTLEIQRTEQGDSAMYLCASSLAFNSGNTIYFGEGSWLTVV.

V usage is TRBV5-1 and J usage is TRBJ2-5; 10 positions match TRBD2. Germline V gives CDR1 SGHRS, CDR2 YFSETQ. The CDR3 extends over 18 amino acids. The ends lost 4 bases at V and 5 bases at J; junction bases unmatched: 17. CDR3 amino acids: CASSPEGRSGGAWETQYF. In nucleotides, the CDR3 is TGCGCCAGCAGCCCGGAGGGCCGCAGCGGGGGGGCCTGGGAGACCCAGTACTTC.